A selection of T cell receptor beta chains follows, all from one sample in a study of T cells in Graves' hyperthyroidism and ophthalmopathy. TCRdb fed the multiplex PCR reads into MiXCR, producing one record per CDR3 protein. The sample shows 300,000 to 450,000 distinct CDR3 sequences, 15% to 20% of them seen only once. Sequencing was carried out using blood. The origin of the receptors is a woman aged 35 to 49 with Graves' ophthalmopathy. Each CDR3 is given with its conserved first and last residue. D genes are given only for firm matches. Part of the rows lack a size; the others show once, few, many or a class for expanded clones.

TRBV19	many	.	TRBJ1-5	TGTGCCAGTAGTATTACCACCTATCAGCCCCAGCATTTT	CASSITTYQPQHF
TRBV28	many	.	TRBJ2-6	TGTGCCAGCAGTTTTCTAGGGACGGTTTTGAGAGGGGCCAACGTCCTGACTTTC	CASSFLGTVLRGANVLTF
TRBV6-1	many	.	TRBJ2-2	TGTGCCAGCAGCTCCGGGACGACGAACACCGGGGAGCTGTTTTTT	CASSSGTTNTGELFF
TRBV6-1	.	.	TRBJ1-5	TGTGCCAGCAGAACCTTTGGGTCCGAGCAGCCCCAGCATTTT	CASRTFGSEQPQHF
TRBV7-9	.	.	TRBJ2-5	TGTGCCAGCAGCCGAGGACGCGACGAGACCCAGTACTTC	CASSRGRDETQYF
TRBV12-5	many	TRBD1	TRBJ1-1	TGTGCTAGTGGTTTGGTAGACAGGGGGATGCGTCGGGGGCTCACTGAAGCTTTCTTT	CASGLVDRGMRRGLTEAFF
TRBV6-2/TRBV6-3	.	TRBD1	TRBJ1-1	TGTGCCAGCAGTTCACATACAGGGGGCAACGCTGAAGCTTTCTTT	CASSSHTGGNAEAFF
TRBV19	.	TRBD1	TRBJ1-1	TGTGCCAGTAGTTCCGAGGAAAGACAGGGGGCATTCTTT	CASSSEERQGAFF
TRBV20-1	.	TRBD2	TRBJ2-7	TGCAGTGCTTCCGGTGCGGGGGACTACGAGCAGTACTTC	CSASGAGDYEQYF
TRBV27	many	.	TRBJ1-5	TGTGCCAGCAGTTTATCGATCGCCAATCAGCCCCAGCATTTT	CASSLSIANQPQHF
TRBV30	many	.	TRBJ2-2	TGTGCCTGGAGTGATTGGAAGAACACCGGGGAGCTGTTTTTT	CAWSDWKNTGELFF
TRBV6-1	many	.	TRBJ1-2	TGTGCCAGCAGAAACAGGGATACTAACTATGGCTACACCTTC	CASRNRDTNYGYTF
TRBV5-1	many	TRBD1	TRBJ2-7	TGCGCCAGCAGCTTGGAGGGACAGCCTAGCTCCTACGAGCAGTACTTC	CASSLEGQPSSYEQYF
TRBV19	many	TRBD2	TRBJ2-5	TGTGCCAGCAGACCCAGCGGGGGAGAGACCCAGTACTTC	CASRPSGGETQYF
TRBV12-5	many	.	TRBJ2-7	TGTGCTAGTGGTTTAGACTGCAGCTCCTACGAGCAGTACTTC	CASGLDCSSYEQYF
TRBV29-1	many	.	TRBJ1-2	TGCAGCGTTGAAGATCTCGACACATTCTATGGCTACACCTTC	CSVEDLDTFYGYTF
TRBV20-1	.	TRBD1	TRBJ2-7	TGCAGTGCTTCAAACCCTGGACAGGGGTCGTACGAGCAGTACTTC	CSASNPGQGSYEQYF
TRBV12-3/TRBV12-4	.	.	TRBJ1-5	TGTGCCAGCAGTTTTGGCAGGGATAGCAATCAGCCCCAGCATTTT	CASSFGRDSNQPQHF
TRBV29-1	many	TRBD1	TRBJ1-2	TGCAGCGTTGAGACAGGGAATGGCTACACCTTC	CSVETGNGYTF
TRBV28	many	.	TRBJ2-7	TGTGCCAGCAGCTTATGGACAGAGACCTACGAGCAGTACTTC	CASSLWTETYEQYF
TRBV5-1	few	TRBD2	TRBJ2-7	TGCGCCAGCAGCTTGGCGGCGGGAGACACCTACGAGCAGTACTTC	CASSLAAGDTYEQYF
TRBV27	.	TRBD2	TRBJ2-5	TGTGCCAGCAGTTCGGGACTAGCGGGAGGGCCGGCACAGTACTTC	CASSSGLAGGPAQYF
TRBV6-1	many	.	TRBJ1-1	TGTGCCAGCAGTGACTCTCTAGCTTTCTTT	CASSDSLAFF
TRBV28	many	.	TRBJ2-7	TGTGCCAGCAGTTTAATCCTAGGCGAGCAGTACTTC	CASSLILGEQYF
TRBV7-2	many	.	TRBJ2-4	TGTGCCAGCAGCTTAGGGGAAGTTCAGTACTTC	CASSLGEVQYF
TRBV15	many	.	TRBJ1-3	TGTGCCACCAGCAGAGATTGGTCAACTGGAAACACCATATATTTT	CATSRDWSTGNTIYF
TRBV30	many	.	TRBJ1-2	TGTGCCTGGGCCATGGGGAACTATGGCTACACCTTC	CAWAMGNYGYTF
TRBV6-2/TRBV6-3	many	TRBD2	TRBJ2-1	TGTGCCAGCAGTCCGCGGACTAGCGGGAGTTGGAGCAACAATGAGCAGTTCTTC	CASSPRTSGSWSNNEQFF
TRBV6-5	many	.	TRBJ1-5	TGTGCCAGCCAAAGACAGACTTATAGCAATCAGCCCCAGCATTTT	CASQRQTYSNQPQHF
TRBV7-6	many	TRBD2	TRBJ2-5	TGTGCCAGCAGCGGGGGACTAGCGGGAGCCCTGACCCAGTACTTC	CASSGGLAGALTQYF
TRBV20-1	many	.	TRBJ2-7	TGCAGTGCTAGGCGACTCTCCTACGAGCAGTACTTC	CSARRLSYEQYF
TRBV6-5	.	.	TRBJ1-2	TGTGCCAGCAGTTACGAAGATAACTATGGCTACACCTTC	CASSYEDNYGYTF
TRBV6-2/TRBV6-3	many	.	TRBJ2-2	TGTGCCAGCAGCAAGGTCGGGGACACTCTCACCGGGGAGCTGTTTTTT	CASSKVGDTLTGELFF
TRBV7-8	many	.	TRBJ2-5	TGTGCCAGCAGCAGACTACTAGTGACGTTCGGGACCCAGTACTTC	CASSRLLVTFGTQYF
TRBV6-1	.	.	TRBJ1-6	TGTGCCAGCACAGGGATAGGGGGATGGTCACCCCTCCTCTTT	CASTGIGGWSPLLF
TRBV27	few	.	TRBJ1-5	TGTGCCAGCAGTCCTACATTTATGACGCCCCAGCATTTT	CASSPTFMTPQHF
TRBV6-5	many	TRBD1	TRBJ1-2	TGTGCCAGCAGTTCGGGACAGGGCTTCGTAAATGGCTACACCTTC	CASSSGQGFVNGYTF
TRBV5-5	many	.	TRBJ2-7	TGTGCCAGCAGCGTGGCGGGGCTCTCCTACGAGCAGTACTTC	CASSVAGLSYEQYF
TRBV12-3/TRBV12-4	few	.	TRBJ1-1	TGTGCCAGCAGTTTAGCGGGTGCAGGCATGAACACTGAAGCTTTCTTT	CASSLAGAGMNTEAFF
TRBV7-2	.	TRBD1	TRBJ2-7	TGTGCCAGCAGCCCAGGCGTGACAGGGTTGAGATTC	CASSPGVTGLRF
TRBV19	many	.	TRBJ1-1	TGTGCCAGCCACCCTCACGGGGGGTCTGAAGCTTTCTTT	CASHPHGGSEAFF
TRBV20-1	many	TRBD1	TRBJ2-7	TGCAGTGCTAGAGATGTTGCTCGACAGGGAGCTGTCTACGAGCAGTACTTC	CSARDVARQGAVYEQYF
TRBV10-1	.	.	TRBJ2-7	TGCGCCAGCAGTGACTCGGCTAGCCGACCCTACGAGCAGTACTTC	CASSDSASRPYEQYF
TRBV28	.	.	TRBJ1-5	TGTGCCAGCAGACGTGGACAGTCTTATGGCAATCAGCCCCAGCATTTT	CASRRGQSYGNQPQHF
TRBV19	many	.	TRBJ1-5	TGTGCCAGTAGTATAGTGGGGGGCAATCAGCCCCAGCATTTT	CASSIVGGNQPQHF
TRBV9	.	.	TRBJ1-1	TGTGCCAGCAGCCCACAAAAGGGGAACACTGAAGCTTTCTTT	CASSPQKGNTEAFF
TRBV15	.	TRBD1	TRBJ1-3	TGTGCCACCAGCAGAGATTTCAGAGGGACAGGGGGTTCTGGAAACACCATATATTTT	CATSRDFRGTGGSGNTIYF
TRBV12-3/TRBV12-4	.	TRBD1	TRBJ1-1	TGTGCCAGCAGTTTTTCGACAGGGGGTCCGAACACTGAAGCTTTCTTT	CASSFSTGGPNTEAFF
TRBV10-1	many	.	TRBJ2-4	TGCGCCAGCAGTGAGTCTTCAGGTACGGACATTCAGTACTTC	CASSESSGTDIQYF
TRBV6-2/TRBV6-3	.	.	TRBJ1-3	TGTGCCAGCACCGCGGGGCCCAGCGGAAACACCATATATTTT	CASTAGPSGNTIYF
TRBV6-2/TRBV6-3	few	TRBD1	TRBJ2-5	TGTGCCAGCATTAGGACAGGTGCCCAAGAGACCCAGTACTTC	CASIRTGAQETQYF
TRBV7-9	once	.	TRBJ1-2	TGTGCCAGCAGCTTAGCCCGTAATGGCTACACCTTC	CASSLARNGYTF
TRBV20-1	.	.	TRBJ2-2	TGCAGTGCTGGAAAGGCGAACACCGGGGAGCTGTTTTTT	CSAGKANTGELFF